This TCR beta chain was documented in a study of blood T cell repertoires in COVID-19. Study overall: Some COVID-19 samples were acute and others convalescent; all came from the United States, Italy and Spain.

The CDR3 runs 15 residues. V was pared by 0 bases and J by 0 bases, with 8 bases between. Germline-derived CDR1 and CDR2 are SGHRS and YFSETQ. Sequenced by immunoSEQ multiplex PCR; TCRdb stores in-frame clones only, minus some. This table has 88,000 or so clones, about 80% appearing once. This sequence was found in a human donor in a cohort sampled during active COVID-19. The chain employs TRBV5-1 and TRBJ2-3; D unresolved. The sequencing sample was made of peripheral blood. The CDR3 DNA reads TGCGCCAGCAGCTTGGGACATTCTAGCACAGATACGCAGTATTTT. This sequence encodes CASSLGHSSTDTQYF. Full variable domain (outside the CDR3, taken from reference TRBV5-1 and TRBJ2-3): KAGVTQTPRYLIKTRGQQVTLSCSPISGHRSVSWYQQTPGQGLQFLFEYFSETQRNKGNFPGRFSGRQFSNSRSEMNVSTLELGDSALYLCASSLGHSSTDTQYFGPGTRLTVL.